The 5 T cell receptor beta chains in this list originate from one sample, sequenced in a study of CD8 T cells in Susac syndrome (dated by TCRdb to between 2018 and 2020). The method was the immunoSEQ multiplex PCR assay. RNA was extracted using the RNeasy kit, and about 0.45 to 1 ug of the RNA was reverse transcribed with random hexamers. The raw public reads went through TCRdb reprocessing: fastp at Q25, MiXCR clone calling, in-frame beta chains kept. For every CDR3 protein sequence, its rows merge into one entry that carries the most common genes and DNA. This sample is represented by approximately 230,000 distinct CDR3 sequences; about 94% of them were singletons. 0.065% to 0.075% of the sample is taken by the ten largest. The sample consisted of CD4+ T cells from PBMCs. The receptors derive from a human donor with multiple sclerosis.

The chain has TRBV4-1 and TRBJ1-1; possible D gene TRBD1, 5 bases. The CDR3 length is 14 residues. CDR1 and CDR2 from the germline V gene are MGHRA and YSYEKL. V lost 4 bases, J lost 1 base, and 10 bases lay in between. CDR3 in amino acids: CASSPWGRNTEAFF. In nucleotides, the CDR3 is TGCGCCAGCAGCCCTTGGGGGAGGAACACTGAAGCTTTCTTT.

The rearrangement uses TRBV9 and TRBJ1-1, with no clear D. The CDR3 has 15 residues. The V end lost 3 bases, the J end lost 1 base, and 13 bases lay between the germline ends. CDR1 and CDR2 from the germline V gene are SGDLS and YYNGEE. The CDR3 protein is CASSGGAVTNTEAFF. Written as DNA, the CDR3 is TGTGCCAGCAGCGGCGGAGCAGTGACGAACACTGAAGCTTTCTTT.

This clonotype was counted a few times. V is TRBV7-2 and J is TRBJ2-4; 9 bases line up with TRBD1. This CDR3 comprises 16 residues. Germline CDR1 is SGHTA and CDR2 is FQGNSA. V trimming: 0 bases; J trimming: 1 base; junction bases outside the gene matches: 1. The CDR3 sequence is CASSLAGTGAKNIQYF. Here the CDR3 DNA reads TGTGCCAGCAGCTTAGCGGGGACAGGGGCCAAAAACATTCAGTACTTC.

The CDR3 DNA reads as TGCAGTGCTAGGCGCCGGGATCAGCCCCAGCATTTT. As protein: CSARRRDQPQHF. This rearrangement joins TRBV20-1 to TRBJ1-5; unclear D gene. The CDR3 length is 12 residues. V dropped 3 bases and J dropped 5 bases, with 8 bases sitting between them. Germline V lookup: CDR1 DFQATT, CDR2 SNEGSKA (reference sequence).

The V gene is TRBV7-2, the J gene TRBJ2-1; D call uncertain. Germline CDR1 reads SGHTA; CDR2 reads FQGNSA. V lost 2 bases and J lost 4, with 9 bases in between. The CDR3 covers 14 residues. The CDR3 reads CASSLSIAYNEQFF. CDR3 DNA: TGTGCCAGCAGCTTATCGATAGCTTACAATGAGCAGTTCTTC.